This T cell receptor beta chain was documented in a study of regulatory T cells in long-lasting Graves disease. Study summary: Antithyroid drugs had been taken under 3 months by newly diagnosed Graves' patients.

This clonotype was observed at least ten times. Antigen specificity is unknown. With iRepertoire HTBI primers and Arm-PCR of CDR3 regions, TCR beta libraries were built. TCRdb re-derived calls from the multiplex PCR reads in MiXCR, one entry per CDR3 protein. The repertoire consists of roughly 420,000 distinct CDR3 sequences, with around 15% occurring once and the leading ten covering 22%. Findings of the study overall: Repertoires from persistent disease leaned toward TRBV28, TRBJ1-2 and TRBJ2-5. Newly diagnosed patients had higher TCR diversity than persistent Graves' patients did.

This CDR3 region has 14 residues. Germline V lookup: CDR1 SNHLY, CDR2 FYNNEI. The V and J ends lost 7 bases and 1 base respectively, with 13 bases between them. Sample time point: newly diagnosed GD, antithyroid drugs for less than 3 months. Extracted PBMC RNA gave rise to the TCR library. The source is a female donor with Graves disease. Sequencing used peripheral blood mononuclear cells (PBMCs), obtained at new diagnosis, from a patient treated with antithyroid drugs. The chain links TRBV2 to TRBJ1-1; possibly TRBD1 for D (6 bases). The CDR3 region is CASKGGTGNTEAFF. CDR3 coding DNA: TGTGCCAGCAAAGGGGGAACAGGGAACACTGAAGCTTTCTTT.